Below, one T cell receptor (beta chain) is given with its context. The data were obtained in a study of blood T cell repertoires in COVID-19. In the study overall: T cells, B-cell-depleted T cells, or PBMCs supplied cDNA or gDNA.

As processed by the authors: Using reference gene primer amplification, nucleated cell counts were estimated. TCRdb's table, derived via immunoSEQ multiplex PCR, lists solely in-frame clones and lacks some. The V and J calls and clone size were taken over from that table, and D and trimming were inferred from the DNA. The repertoire holds about 430,000 clones, more than 70% seen once, with about 1.5% in the top ten. The CDR3 runs 15 residues. The germline CDR1 and CDR2 sequences are SSHAT and FNYEAQ (reference sequence). V lost 5 bases and J lost 6; bases outside the gene matches: 8. Participant age was roughly 18 to 89 years, and participants resided in roughly 25 US areas. Participants' reported clinical history set cohort assignment.

Material for sequencing was PBMCs or T cells enriched from blood (not recorded which). This clonotype was obtained from a young woman who had been exposed to COVID-19. V usage is TRBV7-7 and J usage is TRBJ2-1; 9 nucleotides line up with TRBD2. CDR3 residues: CASSLGLAPANEQFF. CDR3 nucleotide sequence: TGTGCCAGCAGCCTAGGACTAGCGCCAGCCAATGAGCAGTTCTTC.